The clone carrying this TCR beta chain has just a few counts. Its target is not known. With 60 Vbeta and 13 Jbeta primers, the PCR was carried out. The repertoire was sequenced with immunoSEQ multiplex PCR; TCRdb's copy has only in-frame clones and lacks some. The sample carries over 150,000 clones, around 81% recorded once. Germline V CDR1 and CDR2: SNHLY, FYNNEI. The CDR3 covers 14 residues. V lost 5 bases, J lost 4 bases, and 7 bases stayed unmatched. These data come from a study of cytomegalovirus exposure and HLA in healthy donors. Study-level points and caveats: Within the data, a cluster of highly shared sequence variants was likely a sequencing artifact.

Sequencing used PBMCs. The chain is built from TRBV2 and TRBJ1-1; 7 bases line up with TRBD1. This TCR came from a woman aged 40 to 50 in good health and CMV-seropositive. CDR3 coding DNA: TGTGCCAGCAGTCCGACAGGGTTGAGCACTGAAGCTTTCTTT. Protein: CASSPTGLSTEAFF.